One and the same sample provided the 32 T cell receptor beta chains below, sequenced in a study of molecular identifiers for immune sequencing clone quantification. TCRdb ran MiXCR on the PCR reads and lists one entry per CDR3 protein. This sample carries more than 450,000 distinct CDR3 sequences, about 22% of them seen once, and the ten largest clones take roughly 0.81%. Sequenced material: naive CD8+ T cells from blood, with Jurkat cell RNA spiked in. The subset is: FACS-sorted CD8+CD4-CCR7+CD45RA+ naive T cells. Every receptor here comes from a human donor in good health. Some libraries in this study had Jurkat cell RNA spiked in.

This rearrangement joins TRBV4-3 to TRBJ1-1, with no clear D. V lost 1 base to trimming and J lost 1 base, with 19 bases between them. The CDR3 length is 18 residues. Looked up from germline, CDR1 is LGHNA and CDR2 is YSLEER. In DNA form, the CDR3 reads TGCGCCAGCAGCCAAGGTCCGTCGGTGTTGGAAACGAACACTGAAGCTTTCTTT. Its translation is CASSQGPSVLETNTEAFF.

The chain combines TRBV7-9 with TRBJ2-3; tentatively, D is TRBD2 (7 bases). Trimming removed 9 bases at V and 5 bases at J, with 18 bases between. The CDR3 runs 14 residues. Germline loops: CDR1 SEHNR, CDR2 FQNEAQ (reference sequence). CDR3 sequence reads: CASQGLAVIDTQYF. The CDR3 DNA follows: TGTGCCAGTCAGGGGCTAGCGGTCATAGATACGCAGTATTTT. The entire variable domain, with the rest obtained from reference TRBV7-9 and TRBJ2-3, is as follows: DTGVSQNPRHKITKRGQNVTFRCDPISEHNRLYWYRQTLGQGPEFLTYFQNEAQLEKSRLLSDRFSAERPKGSFSTLEIQRTEQGDSAMYLCASQGLAVIDTQYFGPGTRLTVL.

In its sample, this clonotype was seen many times. The J gene is TRBJ1-1, the V gene TRBV11-3; D is unclear. Germline lookup yields CDR1 SGHNT and CDR2 YENEEA. With 6 bases removed from V and 5 bases from J, the gap between germline ends came to 13 bases. The CDR3 is 13 residues long. CDR3 sequence (DNA): TGTGCCAGCAGTGACGTAAGCGGGACTGAAGCTTTCTTT. Encoded protein: CASSDVSGTEAFF.

This chain uses TRBV24-1 with TRBJ2-2; D is undetermined. The CDR3 is 12 amino acids. V shed 0 bases and J shed 6 bases, with 1 base lying between them. The germline CDR1 and CDR2 sequences are KGHDR and SFDVKD. The CDR3 DNA sequence: TGTGCCACCAGTGATTTGGCCGGGGAGCTGTTTTTT. Translated: CATSDLAGELFF.

There are many counts of this clonotype. J is TRBJ2-4 and V is TRBV15; a weak D match, TRBD2 (5 bases). In germline, CDR1 is LNHNV, CDR2 YYDKDF (reference sequence). CDR3 length equals 14 residues. V lost 10 bases and J 1 base, leaving 14 bases between the germline ends. The CDR3 DNA sequence: TGTGCCATCTCGGACTCAACTGCCAAAAACATTCAGTACTTC. Translating gives CAISDSTAKNIQYF.

This clonotype was found a few times. This chain uses TRBV28 with TRBJ2-2; no clear D. V was cut by 1 base and J by 4 bases, with 10 bases left in between. The CDR3 is made up of 15 amino acids. Germline CDR1 is MDHEN and CDR2 is SYDVKM. CDR3 nucleotides: TGTGCCAGCAGTTTATTATCCCCGGGCACCGGGGAGCTGTTTTTT. Encoded protein: CASSLLSPGTGELFF.

This clonotype has only one observation. This sequence may be a read error, since a much larger clone differs from it by one base. The rearrangement uses TRBV27 and TRBJ1-5; TRBD1 matches at 8 bases. The germline CDR1 and CDR2 sequences are MNHEY and SMNVEV (reference sequence). J was trimmed by 5 bases and V by 3 bases; bases with no gene match: 3. The CDR3 is 14 residues long. The CDR3: CASSFTGGDQPQHF. In DNA form, the CDR3 reads TGTGCCAGCAGTTTTACAGGGGGGGATCAGCCCCAGCATTTT.

The chain joins TRBV4-1 to TRBJ2-7; no firm D call. Germline CDR1 is MGHRA and CDR2 is YSYEKL. V was cut by 0 bases and J by 2 bases, with 14 bases left in between. This CDR3 has 16 amino acids. This chain's CDR3 is CASSQDPRAPAYEQYF. The CDR3 DNA follows: TGCGCCAGCAGCCAAGATCCAAGGGCCCCGGCCTACGAGCAGTACTTC.

This clonotype was observed a handful of times. The rearrangement joins TRBV4-3 to TRBJ2-7, with D possibly TRBD1 on 7 matching bases. V shed 1 base and J shed 2 bases, with 15 bases lying between them. Germline V gene data show CDR1 as LGHNA and CDR2 as YSLEER. The CDR3 spans 16 residues. This CDR3 is CASSQAWTGLTYEQYF. DNA of the CDR3: TGCGCCAGCAGCCAAGCCTGGACAGGACTAACCTACGAGCAGTACTTC.

This clonotype has ten or more counts. The rearrangement uses TRBV15 and TRBJ2-3, with D tentatively TRBD1 (6 bases). V was clipped by 2 bases and J by 3 bases, with 12 bases between them. Germline CDR1 is LNHNV and CDR2 is YYDKDF (reference sequence). There are 15 residues in the CDR3. The CDR3 region is CATSRQSTGTDTQYF. As DNA, the CDR3 is TGTGCCACCAGCAGACAGTCAACAGGGACAGATACGCAGTATTTT.

A few counts support this clonotype. The chain couples TRBV19 to TRBJ2-3, with 8 bases aligning to TRBD1. The V and J ends lost 3 bases and 4 bases, in that order; junction bases with no gene match: 3. Per germline, CDR1 LNHDA and CDR2 SQIVND (reference sequence). This CDR3 has 14 amino acids. CDR3 nucleotides: TGTGCCAGTAGTATGACAGGGGTGGCAGATACGCAGTATTTT. It translates to CASSMTGVADTQYF.

This clonotype was observed many times. The J gene is TRBJ2-7, the V gene TRBV5-1; D assignment may be TRBD1 or TRBD2 (5 bases each). Germline CDR1 reads SGHRS; CDR2 reads YFSETQ. Trimming left V 0 bases short and J 6 bases short, with 10 bases between. The CDR3 has 13 amino acids. CDR3 sequence (DNA): TGCGCCAGCAGCTTGGAGGGACCCCCCGAGCAGTACTTC. It translates to CASSLEGPPEQYF.

This clonotype was seen a few times. The V and J genes are TRBV13 and TRBJ2-7; the D gene is possibly TRBD1 (7 bases). V lost 4 bases and J 4 bases, leaving 17 bases between the germline ends. Looked up from germline, CDR1 is PRHDT and CDR2 is FYEKMQ (reference sequence). This CDR3 comprises 15 residues. The CDR3 protein is CASSSRGDRNYEQYF. CDR3 in DNA: TGTGCCAGCAGCTCCAGGGGGGACAGAAATTACGAGCAGTACTTC.

CDR3 coding DNA: TGTGCCAGCAGTGAATTTGGATGGCAGGGAAATCAGCCCCAGCATTTT. This translates into CASSEFGWQGNQPQHF. The chain uses TRBV2 and TRBJ1-5; possibly TRBD1 for D (5 bases). The CDR3 runs to 16 residues. Trimming left V 2 bases short and J 4 bases short, with 15 bases between. From germline, CDR1 is SNHLY and CDR2 FYNNEI.

This clonotype has at least ten counts. The chain carries TRBV15 and TRBJ2-1; 11 bases align to TRBD2. CDR3 size: 15 residues. Germline CDR1 and CDR2: LNHNV and YYDKDF (reference sequence). Losses at the gene ends were 7 bases for V and 7 bases for J; bases not matched to a gene: 9. In nucleotides, the CDR3 is TGTGCCACCACCCCGGGACTAGCGGTACAAAATGAGCAGTTCTTC. Amino acid sequence: CATTPGLAVQNEQFF.

This clonotype occurred a few times. The chain couples TRBV19 to TRBJ2-7; unclear D gene. Trimming took off 6 bases at V and 0 bases at J, with 15 bases between the two ends. Germline V gives CDR1 LNHDA, CDR2 SQIVND (reference sequence). This CDR3 comprises 15 residues. Here the CDR3 DNA reads TGTGCCAGTAGCTACGGACCGACGGTCTCCTACGAGCAGTACTTC. Its translation: CASSYGPTVSYEQYF. Full variable domain (rest looked up from reference TRBV19 and TRBJ2-7): DGGITQSPKYLFRKEGQNVTLSCEQNLNHDAMYWYRQDPGQGLRLIYYSQIVNDFQKGDIAEGYSVSREKKESFPLTVTSAQKNPTAFYLCASSYGPTVSYEQYFGPGTRLTVT.

This clonotype appeared a few times. The genes are TRBV7-9 and TRBJ2-7; D could derive from TRBD1 or TRBD2 (5 bases each). Germline CDR1 and CDR2: SEHNR and FQNEAQ (reference sequence). This CDR3 contains 16 residues. V lost 2 bases to trimming and J lost 1 base, with 15 bases between them. The CDR3 DNA is TGTGCCAGCAGCTTATCGCCGGGGCACATATCCTACGAGCAGTACTTC. This codes for CASSLSPGHISYEQYF.

The rearrangement uses TRBV13 and TRBJ2-1; 8 bases align to TRBD2. CDR1 and CDR2 from the germline V gene are PRHDT and FYEKMQ (reference sequence). This CDR3 region has 16 residues. The ends lost 3 bases at V and 4 bases at J; junction bases unmatched: 8. CDR3 region: CASSFYPSGGYNEQFF. The CDR3 DNA is TGTGCCAGCAGCTTTTATCCAAGCGGGGGATACAATGAGCAGTTCTTC.

As for this clonotype: Because it lacks the conserved phenylalanine or tryptophan at the end, this CDR3 is likely a read error. V gene TRBV7-9 combines with J gene TRBJ2-7, with TRBD1 matching 8 bases. The CDR3 consists of 12 residues. V dropped 5 bases and J dropped 5; count of bases not matched to a gene: 2. Germline V gene data show CDR1 as SEHNR and CDR2 as FQNEAQ (reference sequence). The CDR3 region has the DNA TGTGCCAGCAGCGCGGACAGGGACGAGCAGTACCTC. This encodes CASSADRDEQYL.

Comment on this clonotype: This may come from a read error, since a much larger clone is one base off. The chain joins TRBV6-1 to TRBJ2-5, with unresolved D. V lost 8 bases to trimming and J lost 1 base, with 11 bases between them. Per the germline V gene, CDR1 is MNHNS and CDR2 is SASEGT. CDR3 length: 13 residues. As DNA, the CDR3 is TGTGCCAGCGGTAAACATCCCCAAGAGACCCAGTACTTC. Translation: CASGKHPQETQYF.

The gene calls are TRBV2 and TRBJ1-2; D is possibly TRBD1 (6 bases). V gave up 6 bases and J gave up 4 bases, with 15 bases separating them. This CDR3 has 14 residues. CDR1 is SNHLY and CDR2 is FYNNEI in the germline V gene. The CDR3 loop reads CASRIRGDLYGYTF. DNA for the CDR3: TGTGCCAGCAGGATTAGGGGGGACCTCTATGGCTACACCTTC.

This clonotype was recorded many times. The chain employs TRBV5-5 and TRBJ1-1; D gene unclear. V gave up 1 base and J gave up 2 bases, with 9 bases separating them. The CDR3 is 14 residues long. Germline CDR1 SGHKS, CDR2 YYEKEE (reference sequence). The CDR3 region has the DNA TGTGCCAGCAGCTTGCGAGGTACTAACACTGAAGCTTTCTTT. As protein: CASSLRGTNTEAFF.

This clonotype was picked up many times. The V call is TRBV12-3 or TRBV12-4, the J call TRBJ1-1; D perhaps matches TRBD1 (6 bases). The CDR3 sequence is 15 residues long. Deletions cut 0 bases from V and 4 bases from J, with 12 bases between. CDR3 DNA: TGTGCCAGCAGTTTAGCGCTGACAGGTTTCACTGAAGCTTTCTTT. Amino acid sequence: CASSLALTGFTEAFF.

This clonotype was picked up one time. A much larger clone differs by one base, so this may be a read error. This chain links TRBV7-2 with TRBJ2-3; unclear D gene. This CDR3 region has 16 residues. Germline CDR1 and CDR2: SGHTA and FQGNSA. V shed 8 bases and J shed 3 bases, with 21 bases lying between them. CDR3 DNA: TGTGCCAGCGGCCCCATGAAGGGTATCGGAACAGATACGCAGTATTTT. Translating it yields CASGPMKGIGTDTQYF. Based on the CDR3 plus reference TRBV7-2 and TRBJ2-3, the full variable domain is GAGVSQSPSNKVTEKGKDVELRCDPISGHTALYWYRQSLGQGLEFLIYFQGNSAPDKSGLPSDRFSAERTGGSVSTLTIQRTQQEDSAVYLCASGPMKGIGTDTQYFGPGTRLTVL.

J is TRBJ2-6 and V is TRBV20-1; no firm D call. This CDR3 is built from 15 residues. Germline CDR1 DFQATT, CDR2 SNEGSKA (reference sequence). V was clipped by 0 bases and J by 3 bases, with 9 bases between them. The CDR3 DNA reads as TGCAGTGCTAGAGATCCGGAATATGGGGCCAACGTCCTGACTTTC. Translating it yields CSARDPEYGANVLTF.

This clonotype was seen ten or more times. The chain uses TRBV4-3 and TRBJ1-5, with D perhaps matching TRBD1 (5 bases). CDR3 length: 16 residues. From germline, CDR1 is LGHNA and CDR2 YSLEER. V was clipped by 0 bases and J by 2 bases, with 11 bases between them. The CDR3 sequence is CASSQDWQGGNQPQHF. In nucleotides, the CDR3 is TGCGCCAGCAGCCAAGATTGGCAGGGTGGCAATCAGCCCCAGCATTTT.

V is TRBV7-9 and J is TRBJ1-4; no clear D gene. The V and J ends lost 8 bases and 5 bases respectively, with 9 bases between them. The CDR3 has 12 residues. The germline V gene encodes CDR1 SEHNR and CDR2 FQNEAQ (reference sequence). In DNA, the CDR3 is TGTGCCAGCGGCGACGGAAATGAAAAACTGTTTTTT. This translates into CASGDGNEKLFF.

The sample holds one count of this clonotype. The junction departs from germline at one end; a sequencing error may be responsible. The chain recombines TRBV3-1 with TRBJ2-7; D gene ambiguous. Germline loops: CDR1 LGHDT, CDR2 YNNKEL (reference sequence). The CDR3 length is 17 residues. The DNA for the CDR3 is TGTGCCAGCAGCCATTCTCCAAGGGCGGATTACCGGTACGGGCAGTACTTC. Translating gives CASSHSPRADYRYGQYF.

This clonotype showed up many times. V gene TRBV25-1 combines with J gene TRBJ2-3; 10 nucleotides line up with TRBD2. The CDR3 covers 14 residues. V dropped 7 bases and J dropped 3; count of bases not matched to a gene: 4. Germline V lookup: CDR1 MGHDK, CDR2 SYGVNS. The CDR3 loop is CASMPGLATDTQYF. The CDR3 DNA reads as TGTGCCAGCATGCCGGGACTAGCGACAGATACGCAGTATTTT.

This clonotype showed up many times. CDR3 amino acids: CASSLALTSGANVLTF. The CDR3 DNA reads as TGCGCCAGCAGCTTGGCCTTAACCTCTGGGGCCAACGTCCTGACTTTC. The chain has TRBV5-1 and TRBJ2-6; D not resolved. V was shortened by 0 bases and J by 0 bases, with 7 bases between the two germline ends. CDR3 length: 16 amino acids. Germline CDR1 is SGHRS and CDR2 is YFSETQ.

Notes on this clonotype: This may arise from a read error, as a much more abundant clone is one base away. The chain combines TRBV13 with TRBJ2-3; possibly TRBD2 for D (5 bases). Germline values: CDR1 PRHDT, CDR2 FYEKMQ (reference sequence). CDR3 length: 16 amino acids. The CDR3 loop reads CANSLFLGNHADTQYF. CDR3 nucleotides: TGTGCCAACAGCTTATTTCTCGGGAATCACGCAGATACGCAGTATTTT.

This clonotype was counted many times. The rearrangement uses TRBV29-1 and TRBJ2-7; D ambiguous. CDR3 length equals 12 residues. V was pared by 0 bases and J by 7 bases, with 10 bases between. Germline CDR1 and CDR2: SQVTM and ANQGSEA. The CDR3 spells CSVEDSGVEQYF. CDR3 coding DNA: TGCAGCGTTGAAGATAGTGGGGTTGAGCAGTACTTC.